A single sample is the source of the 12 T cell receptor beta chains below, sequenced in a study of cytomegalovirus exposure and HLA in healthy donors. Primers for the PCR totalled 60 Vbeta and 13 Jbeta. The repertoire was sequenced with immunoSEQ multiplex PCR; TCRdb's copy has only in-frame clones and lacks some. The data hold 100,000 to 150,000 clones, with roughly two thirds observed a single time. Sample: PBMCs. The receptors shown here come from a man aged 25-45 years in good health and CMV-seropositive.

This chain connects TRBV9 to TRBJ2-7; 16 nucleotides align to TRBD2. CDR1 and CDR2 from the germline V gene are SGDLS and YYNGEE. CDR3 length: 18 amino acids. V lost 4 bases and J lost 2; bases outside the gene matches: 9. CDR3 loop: CASSLQPGLAGGPYEQYF. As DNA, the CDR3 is TGTGCCAGCAGCCTTCAACCGGGACTAGCGGGAGGGCCCTACGAGCAGTACTTC.

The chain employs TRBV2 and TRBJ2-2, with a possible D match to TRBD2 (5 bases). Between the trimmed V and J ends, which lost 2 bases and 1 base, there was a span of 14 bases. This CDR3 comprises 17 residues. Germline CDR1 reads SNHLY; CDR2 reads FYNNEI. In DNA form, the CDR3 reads TGTGCCAGCAGTGAAATTGGTGACTACGAGAACACCGGGGAGCTGTTTTTT. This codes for CASSEIGDYENTGELFF.

The CDR3 sequence: CASSQDEGRGRQYF. The DNA for the CDR3 is TGTGCCAGCAGCCAGGACGAGGGGAGGGGTCGGCAGTACTTC. The chain is built from TRBV5-4 and TRBJ2-5; TRBD2 matches at 7 bases. The junction had 14 bases not matched to a gene; V was cut back by 4 bases and J by 11 bases. The CDR3 is 14 amino acids. The germline V gene encodes CDR1 SGHNT and CDR2 YYREEE (reference sequence).

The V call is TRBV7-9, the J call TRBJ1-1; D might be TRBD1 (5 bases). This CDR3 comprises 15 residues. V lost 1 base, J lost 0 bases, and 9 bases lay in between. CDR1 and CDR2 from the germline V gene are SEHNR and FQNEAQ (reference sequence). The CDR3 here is CASSLGGGMNTEAFF. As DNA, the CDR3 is TGTGCCAGCAGCTTAGGGGGGGGTATGAACACTGAAGCTTTCTTT.

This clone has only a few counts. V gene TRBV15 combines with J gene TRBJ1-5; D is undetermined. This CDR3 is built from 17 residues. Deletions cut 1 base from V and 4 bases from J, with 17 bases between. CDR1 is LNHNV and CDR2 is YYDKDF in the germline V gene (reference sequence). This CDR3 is CATSRAPNGLPNQPQHF. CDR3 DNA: TGTGCCACCAGCAGAGCCCCCAACGGGTTACCGAATCAGCCCCAGCATTTT.

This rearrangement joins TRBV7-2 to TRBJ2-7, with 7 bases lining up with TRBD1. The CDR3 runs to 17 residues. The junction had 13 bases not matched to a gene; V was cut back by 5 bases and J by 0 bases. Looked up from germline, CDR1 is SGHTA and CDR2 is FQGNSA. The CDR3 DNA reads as TGTGCCAGCAGCCTACTATTGACAGGGAGACTCTCCTACGAGCAGTACTTC. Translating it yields CASSLLLTGRLSYEQYF. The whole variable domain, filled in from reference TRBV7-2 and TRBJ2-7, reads GAGVSQSPSNKVTEKGKDVELRCDPISGHTALYWYRQSLGQGLEFLIYFQGNSAPDKSGLPSDRFSAERTGGSVSTLTIQRTQQEDSAVYLCASSLLLTGRLSYEQYFGPGTRLTVT.

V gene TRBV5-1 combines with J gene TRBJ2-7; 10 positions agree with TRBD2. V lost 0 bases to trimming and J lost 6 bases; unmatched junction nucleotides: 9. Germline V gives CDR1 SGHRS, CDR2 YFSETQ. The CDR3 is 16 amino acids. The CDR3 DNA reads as TGCGCCAGCAGCTTGGCCTCAGCGGGAGGGCCGGTCGAGCAGTACTTC. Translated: CASSLASAGGPVEQYF.

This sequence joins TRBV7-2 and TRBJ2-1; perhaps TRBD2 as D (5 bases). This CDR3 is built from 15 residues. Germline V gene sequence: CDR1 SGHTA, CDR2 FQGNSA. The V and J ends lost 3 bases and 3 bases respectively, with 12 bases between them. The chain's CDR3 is CASSLFLSDYNEQFF. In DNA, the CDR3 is TGTGCCAGCAGCTTGTTTCTTAGCGACTACAATGAGCAGTTCTTC.

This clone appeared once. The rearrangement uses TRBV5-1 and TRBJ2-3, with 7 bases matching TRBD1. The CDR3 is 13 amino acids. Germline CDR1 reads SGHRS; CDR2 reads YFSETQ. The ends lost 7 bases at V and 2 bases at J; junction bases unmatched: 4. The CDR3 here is CASLGTATDTQYF. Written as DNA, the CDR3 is TGCGCCAGCCTGGGGACAGCCACAGATACGCAGTATTTT. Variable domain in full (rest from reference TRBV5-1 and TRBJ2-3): KAGVTQTPRYLIKTRGQQVTLSCSPISGHRSVSWYQQTPGQGLQFLFEYFSETQRNKGNFPGRFSGRQFSNSRSEMNVSTLELGDSALYLCASLGTATDTQYFGPGTRLTVL.

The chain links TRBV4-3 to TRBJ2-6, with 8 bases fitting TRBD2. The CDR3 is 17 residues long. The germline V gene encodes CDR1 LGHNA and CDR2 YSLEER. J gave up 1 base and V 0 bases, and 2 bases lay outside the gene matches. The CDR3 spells CASSQDPSGSGANVLTF. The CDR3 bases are TGCGCCAGCAGCCAAGATCCTAGCGGGTCTGGGGCCAACGTCCTGACTTTC.

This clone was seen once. CDR3 residues: CASSYAGDRETQYF. In nucleotides, the CDR3 is TGTGCCAGCAGTTACGCGGGGGATCGGGAGACCCAGTACTTC. V usage is TRBV6-5 and J usage is TRBJ2-5; 7 bases are a match to TRBD2. The V segment lost 2 bases and the J segment 5 bases; nucleotides outside the gene matches: 5. The CDR3 is made up of 14 amino acids. The germline gives CDR1 MNHEY, CDR2 SVGAGI.

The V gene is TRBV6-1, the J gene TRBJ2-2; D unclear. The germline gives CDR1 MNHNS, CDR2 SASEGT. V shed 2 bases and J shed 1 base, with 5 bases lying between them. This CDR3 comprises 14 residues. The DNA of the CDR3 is TGTGCCAGCAGTGAATTACAGAACACCGGGGAGCTGTTTTTT. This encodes CASSELQNTGELFF.